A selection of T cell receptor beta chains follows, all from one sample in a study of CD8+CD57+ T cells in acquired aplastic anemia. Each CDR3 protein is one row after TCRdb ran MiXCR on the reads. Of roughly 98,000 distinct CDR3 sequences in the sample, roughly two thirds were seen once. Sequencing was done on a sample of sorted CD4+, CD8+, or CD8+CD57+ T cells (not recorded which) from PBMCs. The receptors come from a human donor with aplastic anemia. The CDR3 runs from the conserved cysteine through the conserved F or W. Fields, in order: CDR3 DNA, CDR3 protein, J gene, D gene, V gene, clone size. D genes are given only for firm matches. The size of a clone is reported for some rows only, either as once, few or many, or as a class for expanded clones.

DNA: TGTGCCAGCAGCTCACCCCTCGGAGGGGGTCGGTACGAGCAGTACTTC
CDR3: CASSSPLGGGRYEQYF
J: TRBJ2-7
D: .
V: TRBV7-6
size: .

DNA: TGTGCCAGCAGTGGATATGAAAAACTGTTTTTT
CDR3: CASSGYEKLFF
J: TRBJ1-4
D: .
V: TRBV2
size: .

DNA: TGTGCCAGTAGTATTGGTCGTGCCGGGGAGCTGTTTTTT
CDR3: CASSIGRAGELFF
J: TRBJ2-2
D: .
V: TRBV19
size: .

DNA: TGTGCCAGCAGCCTAAGGACGGCGGAGCTGTTTTTT
CDR3: CASSLRTAELFF
J: TRBJ2-2
D: .
V: TRBV7-9
size: .

DNA: TGTGCCAGGATCTCAGTAGACTACGAGCAGTACTTC
CDR3: CARISVDYEQYF
J: TRBJ2-7
D: .
V: TRBV7-8
size: .

DNA: TGTGCCAGTCGACAGGCGGGAAACACCATATATTTT
CDR3: CASRQAGNTIYF
J: TRBJ1-3
D: .
V: TRBV2
size: few

DNA: TGTGCCAGCAGCTTAAAAGCGGGGGGGCACTACGAGCAGTACTTC
CDR3: CASSLKAGGHYEQYF
J: TRBJ2-7
D: TRBD2
V: TRBV7-9
size: .

DNA: TGCAGTGCTATCCACCGACTAGCGGGAGCGGGAAATGAGCAGTTCTTC
CDR3: CSAIHRLAGAGNEQFF
J: TRBJ2-1
D: TRBD2
V: TRBV20-1
size: .

DNA: TGTGCCAGCAGCTCTGGGGGGGAGCAGTTCTTC
CDR3: CASSSGGEQFF
J: TRBJ2-1
D: .
V: TRBV7-8
size: .

DNA: TGTGCCTGGATACTAGCGGGAGGGCCGTGGTACAATGAGCAGTTCTTC
CDR3: CAWILAGGPWYNEQFF
J: TRBJ2-1
D: TRBD2
V: TRBV30
size: .

DNA: TGCAGTGCAACACTAGCGGGAGTCGGCAAGCAGTACTTC
CDR3: CSATLAGVGKQYF
J: TRBJ2-7
D: TRBD2
V: TRBV20-1
size: .

DNA: TGTGCCAGCAGATCCGGGACTAGCGGGAGGGCGCACGAGCAGTACTTC
CDR3: CASRSGTSGRAHEQYF
J: TRBJ2-7
D: TRBD2
V: TRBV25-1
size: .

DNA: TGTGCCAGCAGTATACGCCGGTCTGACGAGCAGTACTTC
CDR3: CASSIRRSDEQYF
J: TRBJ2-7
D: .
V: TRBV12-3/TRBV12-4
size: few

DNA: TGCAGTGCCCGGACAGGGACCTATGGCTACACCTTC
CDR3: CSARTGTYGYTF
J: TRBJ1-2
D: TRBD1
V: TRBV20-1
size: .

DNA: TGTGCCAGCAGCTTAAGGGGGGCGCTTGGGGCCAACGTCCTGACTTTC
CDR3: CASSLRGALGANVLTF
J: TRBJ2-6
D: .
V: TRBV11-2
size: .

DNA: TGCAGTGCGTTAGGGGGGCTAGCGGGGGCCGCTTATACGCAGTATTTT
CDR3: CSALGGLAGAAYTQYF
J: TRBJ2-3
D: TRBD2
V: TRBV20-1
size: .

DNA: TGTGCCAGCAGCATAACTAGCGGTCAATACAATGAGCAGTTCTTC
CDR3: CASSITSGQYNEQFF
J: TRBJ2-1
D: TRBD2
V: TRBV11-1
size: .

DNA: TGCAGCGTTGAAGATCCGGAGGGGGCGCAGTACTATGGCTACACCTTC
CDR3: CSVEDPEGAQYYGYTF
J: TRBJ1-2
D: TRBD1
V: TRBV29-1
size: many

DNA: TGCGCCAGCAGTGAAGGCTTGCCCTACAATGAGCAGTTCTTC
CDR3: CASSEGLPYNEQFF
J: TRBJ2-1
D: .
V: TRBV10-1
size: .

DNA: TGTGCCACCAGTGTTGGGGGCTGGCAGCCCCAGCATTTT
CDR3: CATSVGGWQPQHF
J: TRBJ1-5
D: .
V: TRBV24-1
size: once

DNA: TGCAGCGTTTATCTTGACAGGATGAATGAGCAGTTCTTC
CDR3: CSVYLDRMNEQFF
J: TRBJ2-1
D: .
V: TRBV29-1
size: .

DNA: TGTGCCAGTAGTATGGGGGGTGTTACCGGGGAGCTGTTTTTT
CDR3: CASSMGGVTGELFF
J: TRBJ2-2
D: .
V: TRBV19
size: .

DNA: TGCAGTGCTAGTACCGACAGGGGTGCCTACAATGAGCAGTTCTTC
CDR3: CSASTDRGAYNEQFF
J: TRBJ2-1
D: TRBD1
V: TRBV20-1
size: .

DNA: TGTGCCAGCAGCCAAGGCAACTATGGCTACACCTTC
CDR3: CASSQGNYGYTF
J: TRBJ1-2
D: .
V: TRBV4-2
size: once

DNA: TGCAGCGTTATGACAGGGCACTATGGCTACACCTTC
CDR3: CSVMTGHYGYTF
J: TRBJ1-2
D: TRBD1
V: TRBV29-1
size: .

DNA: TGTGCCAGCAGCCCACAGGGGGATACGCAGTATTTT
CDR3: CASSPQGDTQYF
J: TRBJ2-3
D: TRBD1
V: TRBV2
size: .

DNA: TGCAGCGTGGGTGGCAGGGAGTTAGACAATGAGCAGTTCTTC
CDR3: CSVGGRELDNEQFF
J: TRBJ2-1
D: .
V: TRBV29-1
size: .

DNA: TGCGCCAGCAGCCCGCTAGACAGGCCCTACGAGCAGTACTTC
CDR3: CASSPLDRPYEQYF
J: TRBJ2-7
D: .
V: TRBV5-1
size: .

DNA: TGTGCCAGCAGCCAAGTGGCGTGGGCTAACTATGGCTACACCTTC
CDR3: CASSQVAWANYGYTF
J: TRBJ1-2
D: .
V: TRBV3-1
size: many

DNA: TGTGCCAGCAGTGAGGCCTTAGTAGCGGGCCATTCCACCGGGGAGCTGTTTTTT
CDR3: CASSEALVAGHSTGELFF
J: TRBJ2-2
D: TRBD2
V: TRBV25-1
size: .

DNA: TGTGCCAGCAGTGCGGGGACAGGGGGCGGCTACGAGCAGTACTTC
CDR3: CASSAGTGGGYEQYF
J: TRBJ2-7
D: TRBD1
V: TRBV2
size: .

DNA: TGCAGTGCTAGAGATCAAGCGGGAGGGGGGGTTAGGGTGGAGCGCGAGCAGTTCTTC
CDR3: CSARDQAGGGVRVEREQFF
J: TRBJ2-1
D: TRBD2
V: TRBV20-1
size: once

DNA: TGTGCCAGCAGTTCGTACAGGGAAGGCACTGAAGCTTTCTTT
CDR3: CASSSYREGTEAFF
J: TRBJ1-1
D: .
V: TRBV27
size: many

DNA: TGTGCCAGTACCCTAGCTGGGGCCTACAATGAGCAGTTCTTC
CDR3: CASTLAGAYNEQFF
J: TRBJ2-1
D: .
V: TRBV19
size: .

DNA: TGTGCCACCAGTGACACCGGACAGGCAGATACGCAGTATTTT
CDR3: CATSDTGQADTQYF
J: TRBJ2-3
D: TRBD1
V: TRBV24-1
size: .

DNA: TGCAGCGTCGAAGTTGGGACTAGCGGGAGGGAGCACACCGGGGAGCTGTTTTTT
CDR3: CSVEVGTSGREHTGELFF
J: TRBJ2-2
D: TRBD2
V: TRBV29-1
size: many

DNA: TGTGCCAGCAACCTCCGGGGGGGCTCGGAAGCTTTCTTT
CDR3: CASNLRGGSEAFF
J: TRBJ1-1
D: .
V: TRBV19
size: .

DNA: TGCGCCAGCAGTGAGAGTAACAGGGAAGAGACCCAGTACTTC
CDR3: CASSESNREETQYF
J: TRBJ2-5
D: .
V: TRBV10-2
size: .

DNA: TGTGCCAGCAGCTTAGGGCTGGCAGGGACGTACGAGCAGTACTTC
CDR3: CASSLGLAGTYEQYF
J: TRBJ2-7
D: .
V: TRBV7-9
size: few

DNA: TGCGCCAGCAAACACAGGGGTAACACCGGGGAGCTGTTTTTT
CDR3: CASKHRGNTGELFF
J: TRBJ2-2
D: TRBD1
V: TRBV5-1
size: .

DNA: TGTGCCACTAAGGGTGCTGATAACTATGGCTACACCTTC
CDR3: CATKGADNYGYTF
J: TRBJ1-2
D: .
V: TRBV24-1
size: .

DNA: TGTGCCAGCAGGGACAGGGCGAACACTGAAGCTTTCTTT
CDR3: CASRDRANTEAFF
J: TRBJ1-1
D: TRBD1
V: TRBV7-6
size: once

DNA: TGTGCCAGCAGCTTAGACAGGGTAACTGAAGCTTTCTTT
CDR3: CASSLDRVTEAFF
J: TRBJ1-1
D: TRBD1
V: TRBV7-3
size: once

DNA: TGTGCTAGTTTTAGCGGGAGACTGTACGAGCAGTACTTC
CDR3: CASFSGRLYEQYF
J: TRBJ2-7
D: TRBD2
V: TRBV12-5
size: few

DNA: TGTGCCAGCAGGGACGGACAGGCTTCCCGGGAGCCCCAGCATTTT
CDR3: CASRDGQASREPQHF
J: TRBJ1-5
D: TRBD1
V: TRBV2
size: .

DNA: TGCGCCAGCCAGGCCGGGACAGGGGGGAATTCACCCCTCCACTTT
CDR3: CASQAGTGGNSPLHF
J: TRBJ1-6
D: TRBD1
V: TRBV10-2
size: .

DNA: TGTGCCAGTAGTACTTACATGCACTCTGGAAACACCATATATTTT
CDR3: CASSTYMHSGNTIYF
J: TRBJ1-3
D: .
V: TRBV19
size: .

DNA: TGTGCCAGCAGCCCTGTTTTGGGGAAAGGTTACGAGCAGTACTTC
CDR3: CASSPVLGKGYEQYF
J: TRBJ2-7
D: .
V: TRBV7-9
size: .

DNA: TGCAGTGCTAGAGCTGGAAACTACGAGCAGTACTTC
CDR3: CSARAGNYEQYF
J: TRBJ2-7
D: .
V: TRBV20-1
size: .

DNA: TGTGCCATCAGTGAATGGCAGGGGCCCACCTACGAGCAGTACTTC
CDR3: CAISEWQGPTYEQYF
J: TRBJ2-7
D: .
V: TRBV10-3
size: few

DNA: TGTGCCAGCAGCCCCGGGACAGGGGTATCACCCCTCCACTTT
CDR3: CASSPGTGVSPLHF
J: TRBJ1-6
D: TRBD1
V: TRBV14
size: .